This T cell receptor (beta chain) was captured by sequencing in a study of regulatory T cells in long-lasting Graves disease. The overall study: Antithyroid drug exposure in newly diagnosed Graves' patients had lasted under 3 months.

Relying on iRepertoire HTBI primers and Arm-PCR of CDR3 regions, the team built TCR beta libraries. In the original analysis: Sequenced samples collectively carried 55 to 80 TRBV and 14 to 15 TRBJ segments. TCRdb recomputed calls from the multiplex PCR reads with MiXCR, one row per CDR3 protein. The V and J calls here are based on TCRdb, not the publication. The table includes 320,000 or so distinct CDR3 sequences, about 18% detected once. As to time point: newly diagnosed GD, antithyroid drugs for less than 3 months. PBMC RNA was the source of the TCR library. The study, taken as a whole, reports: Lower TCR diversity was seen in persistent Graves' patients than in newly diagnosed ones.

This clonotype was seen repeatedly, ten times or more. Its cognate antigen is unknown. The clonotype was recovered from a female donor with Graves disease. Here the sequenced sample was peripheral blood mononuclear cells (PBMCs), taken at new diagnosis, from a patient treated with antithyroid drugs.

CDR3 loop: CASREQGTNTEAFF. For the CDR3, the DNA is TGTGCCAGCAGGGAACAGGGGACGAACACTGAAGCTTTCTTT. The chain combines TRBV28 with TRBJ1-1; TRBD1 matches 7 bases. In germline, CDR1 is MDHEN, CDR2 SYDVKM. The CDR3 sequence is 14 residues long. Losses at the gene ends were 6 bases for V and 1 base for J; bases not matched to a gene: 5.